These T cell receptor beta chains were read from a single sample in a study of identifying expanded T cells in peripheral blood. Measured with immunoSEQ multiplex PCR; TCRdb has only the in-frame clones, and not every one. The sample holds around 85,000 clones, approximately 89% seen once. Sample: blood. The receptors were gathered from a person between 18 and 70 years old in good health. CDR3s include the opening cysteine and the closing phenylalanine or tryptophan. D genes are given only for firm matches. Size values are once, few and many counts, or a class for expanded clones, and some rows have none.

size	J	D	V	CDR3
.	TRBJ2-5	.	TRBV12-5	CASGFTQGSETQYF
.	TRBJ2-5	.	TRBV7-2	CASSLGRAETQYF
once	TRBJ2-5	TRBD2	TRBV7-2	CASSLVPSGGALETQYF
.	TRBJ1-4	.	TRBV5-1	CASSSGPSQAANEKLFF
.	TRBJ2-3	.	TRBV14	CASSQATIITDTQYF
once	TRBJ1-4	.	TRBV9	CASSVSTGNNEKLFF
.	TRBJ1-5	.	TRBV5-4	CASSLEGREQPQHF
.	TRBJ2-2	.	TRBV18	CASSPVGSAGELFF
.	TRBJ2-7	.	TRBV29-1	CSVVVYEQYF
.	TRBJ2-3	.	TRBV6-5	CASSRVLSTDTQYF
.	TRBJ2-7	TRBD1	TRBV29-1	CSVGEHRGEQYF
.	TRBJ2-5	.	TRBV28	CASRTGPRETQYF
.	TRBJ1-1	.	TRBV28	CWALNTEAFF
once	TRBJ2-7	TRBD1	TRBV2	CASRGTASYEQYF
medium-sized	TRBJ2-7	.	TRBV28	CASSWGAAYEQYF
.	TRBJ2-7	TRBD2	TRBV5-1	CASSLVTSGRGEQYF
.	TRBJ1-1	.	TRBV6-1	CASTLGAEAFF
.	TRBJ2-2	TRBD1	TRBV6-6	CASRGGQGATGELFF
few	TRBJ2-5	.	TRBV5-1	CASSLRQETQYF
.	TRBJ2-4	TRBD1	TRBV5-6	CASSSTGSGIQYF
.	TRBJ2-5	.	TRBV9	CASSVAGGDRETQYF
.	TRBJ2-7	.	TRBV4-3	CASSQERWLYEQYF
once	TRBJ2-3	.	TRBV5-5	CASSQGLGTDTQYF
.	TRBJ1-3	.	TRBV28	CASSFGSGNTIYF
.	TRBJ1-1	.	TRBV6-5	CASSRAGTQNTEAFF
.	TRBJ1-1	.	TRBV5-4	CASSLAGGAEAFF
.	TRBJ1-2	TRBD1	TRBV9	CASSVNQGADGYTF
.	TRBJ2-3	.	TRBV7-2	CASSLAWSHSTDTQYF
.	TRBJ2-7	TRBD2	TRBV6-1	CASKAGASYEQYF
.	TRBJ2-7	.	TRBV10-3	CAISEVNEQYF
.	TRBJ2-7	TRBD2	TRBV5-4	CASSRLTSGNYEQYF
.	TRBJ1-4	.	TRBV5-4	CASSQSENEKLFF
.	TRBJ1-1	.	TRBV28	CASSSLDGGRTEAFF
.	TRBJ2-7	.	TRBV7-2	CASQQGWGAQYF
few	TRBJ1-5	.	TRBV2	CASTEGEGREPQHF
.	TRBJ1-2	.	TRBV5-6	CASSLGAGYTF
.	TRBJ1-2	.	TRBV7-2	CASSTTGTLDGYTF
.	TRBJ2-3	.	TRBV11-2	CASSITSGPYPDTQYF
.	TRBJ1-2	TRBD1	TRBV6-6	CASRTGQGRSYGYTF
.	TRBJ2-1	TRBD1	TRBV12-5	CASGTSLDRGGNEQFF
once	TRBJ1-4	TRBD1	TRBV27	CASSSPFRDRDQKLFF
.	TRBJ2-7	.	TRBV15	CATSRGWGYEQYF
.	TRBJ2-7	TRBD2	TRBV15	CATSRDASGLYEQYF
.	TRBJ2-7	.	TRBV27	CASSRQPGRSSYEQYF
.	TRBJ1-1	.	TRBV11-2	CASSLPRVLANTEAFF
.	TRBJ1-5	.	TRBV30	CAWRGGDNQPQHF
.	TRBJ2-4	TRBD1	TRBV30	CAWSQQGITKNIQYF
.	TRBJ2-3	TRBD2	TRBV15	CATSRRGRGTDTQYF
.	TRBJ2-7	TRBD2	TRBV6-1	CASRYLAGGYEQYF
once	TRBJ2-7	.	TRBV19	CASTPRDGYEQYF
.	TRBJ2-5	TRBD1	TRBV7-2	CASSLATGDRTQYF